In this sample, the clone carrying this T cell receptor (beta chain) turned up many times. These data come from a study of T cells in Graves' hyperthyroidism and ophthalmopathy. What was amplified from RNA transcripts were TCR beta CDR3 regions. The HTBI primer set was used in a first-round RT-PCR of the TCR CDR3. MiXCR, applied by TCRdb to the multiplex PCR reads, yields one record per CDR3 protein. Here the sample spans approximately 600,000 distinct CDR3 sequences, 13% to 15% being singletons. In germline, CDR1 is DFQATT, CDR2 SNEGSKA (reference sequence). The CDR3 covers 14 residues. Trimming cost V 4 bases and J 0 bases, with 10 bases left between them. Diagnosing involved the use of clinical symptoms, serum thyroxine and TRAb, thyroid ultrasound and orbital computed tomography.

This chain joins TRBV20-1 and TRBJ1-5; the D gene is possibly TRBD1 (5 bases). This receptor was obtained from a young woman with Graves' ophthalmopathy. The material sequenced was blood. CDR3 residues: CSATWDRSNQPQHF. The CDR3 coding sequence is TGCAGTGCTACCTGGGACCGTAGCAATCAGCCCCAGCATTTT.